In its sample, the clone carrying this T cell receptor beta chain was seen a few times. The antigen is unknown. The record originates from a study of T cell repertoires in cytomegalovirus infection. Study-level background: CMV epitopes in the study were HLA-C-restricted (recently identified) and HLA-B-restricted (well studied). Findings and caveats of the study: What dominated the ex vivo response were HLA-C-restricted CMV-specific TCR beta clonotypes. The study identified carriers of CMV plus the relevant HLA from cumulative public TCR beta family frequency.

TCRdb re-analysed the reads in MiXCR, keeping a single row per CDR3 protein. Seen here are about 360,000 distinct CDR3 sequences, roughly a third observed once, and the top ten hold approximately 15%. This CDR3 is built from 14 residues. Trimming pared 6 bases from V and 1 base from J, leaving 13 bases between. Germline CDR1 is SGHTA and CDR2 is FQGNSA. This clonotype was obtained from a human donor in good health (CMV status not recorded). Some clones in this sample may be carry-over from other donors' samples. V gene TRBV7-2 combines with J gene TRBJ2-7; no definite D call. The specimen comprised cultured PBMCs, sampled from culture after CMV antigen stimulation. The CDR3 loop reads CASRATDGSYEQYV. The DNA for the CDR3 is TGTGCCAGCAGGGCTACGGACGGGTCCTACGAGCAGTACGTC.